What follows are 20 T cell receptor beta chains derived from one specimen sequenced in a study of blood T cells in healthy people across ages. Together with a sample-barcoded 5' primer, a J-beta primer mix was included in a second PCR lasting roughly 6 to 12 cycles. TCRdb passed the 5' RACE reads through MiXCR, listing each CDR3 protein once. The data show around 620,000 distinct CDR3 sequences, about 26% seen once. What was sequenced was blood. The receptors here all came from a woman between 65 and 79 years old in good health.

V and J are TRBV7-9 and TRBJ2-7, with 10 bases matching TRBD2. V lost 1 base to trimming and J lost 5 bases; unmatched junction nucleotides: 5. Germline loops: CDR1 SEHNR, CDR2 FQNEAQ (reference sequence). The CDR3 is 15 residues long. CDR3 DNA sequence: TGTGCCAGCAGCTTAGGATCTGGACTAGCGGACGAGCAGTACTTC. Protein: CASSLGSGLADEQYF.

The rearrangement links TRBV11-1 to TRBJ1-1, with D possibly being TRBD1 (5 bases). The CDR3 runs to 15 residues. CDR1 and CDR2 from the germline V gene are SGHAT and FQDESV (reference sequence). Deletions cut 1 base from V and 0 bases from J, with 9 bases between. The CDR3 DNA reads TGTGCCAGCAGCTTAGGGGACTTCCTGAACACTGAAGCTTTCTTT. This gives the protein CASSLGDFLNTEAFF.

This chain uses TRBV7-2 with TRBJ2-3; D is unresolved. The V end was cut by 5 bases, the J end by 6 bases, with 12 bases between. This CDR3 is 13 amino acids long. Germline lookup yields CDR1 SGHTA and CDR2 FQGNSA. The CDR3 DNA reads TGTGCCAGCAGCCCCCTTGACCGGGATACGCAGTATTTT. This encodes CASSPLDRDTQYF.

There are a few counts of this clonotype. The rearrangement links TRBV18 to TRBJ1-1; 12 nucleotides match TRBD1. The J segment lost 3 bases and the V segment lost 3 bases, leaving 2 bases of the junction unmatched. Germline V gene data show CDR1 as KGHSH and CDR2 as LQKENI. CDR3 length equals 15 residues. The CDR3 nucleotides read TGTGCCAGCTCACCGGGACAGGGGGCCCACACTGAAGCTTTCTTT. Encoded protein: CASSPGQGAHTEAFF. Together with reference TRBV18 and TRBJ1-1, the CDR3 gives the full variable domain: NAGVMQNPRHLVRRRGQEARLRCSPMKGHSHVYWYRQLPEEGLKFMVYLQKENIIDESGMPKERFSAEFPKEGPSILRIQQVVRGDSAAYFCASSPGQGAHTEAFFGQGTRLTVV.

This rearrangement joins TRBV7-8 to TRBJ1-4; 8 bases map to TRBD1. Losses at the gene ends were 5 bases for V and 8 bases for J; bases not matched to a gene: 7. Germline loops: CDR1 SGHVS, CDR2 FQNEAQ. CDR3 length equals 14 residues. CDR3 DNA: TGTGCCAGCAGCGAGGACAGGGTCAGGGAAAAACTGTTTTTT. Residues: CASSEDRVREKLFF.

This clonotype was observed a few times. V gene TRBV5-1 combines with J gene TRBJ1-2; 9 bases map to TRBD1. CDR1 and CDR2 from the germline V gene are SGHRS and YFSETQ. CDR3 length equals 13 residues. Trimming at V came to 4 bases and at J to 7 bases, leaving 5 bases not matched to a gene. As DNA, the CDR3 is TGCGCCAGCAGCCCAGGGACAGGGAGTGGCTACACCTTC. Amino acids: CASSPGTGSGYTF.

The table lists this clonotype with a few counts. The chain joins TRBV20-1 to TRBJ1-1; D not resolved. From germline, CDR1 is DFQATT and CDR2 SNEGSKA (reference sequence). Between the trimmed V and J ends, which lost 6 bases and 2 bases, there was a span of 4 bases. The CDR3 is 10 residues long. CDR3 in DNA: TGCAGTGCGTTTAACACTGAAGCTTTCTTT. Its protein product is CSAFNTEAFF.

This chain uses TRBV7-2 with TRBJ1-5, with D hard to call. Looked up from germline, CDR1 is SGHTA and CDR2 is FQGNSA. Trimming left V 1 base short and J 7 bases short, with 8 bases between. The CDR3 sequence is 13 residues long. CDR3 in DNA: TGTGCCAGCAGCTTAGATCCGGTCCAGCCCCAGCATTTT. Translation gives CASSLDPVQPQHF.

In its sample, this clonotype was seen a few times. This chain links TRBV29-1 with TRBJ1-2; D is perhaps TRBD1 (5 bases). CDR1 is SQVTM, CDR2 ANQGSEA, per germline. This CDR3 has 12 amino acids. This CDR3 is CGEISGNKGYTF. The DNA of the CDR3 is TGCGGCGAGATTTCAGGGAATAAGGGCTACACCTTC.

The chain links TRBV18 to TRBJ1-1, with 7 nucleotides matching TRBD1. The V gene's germline CDR1 is KGHSH and CDR2 LQKENI. V dropped 3 bases and J dropped 5; count of bases not matched to a gene: 9. The CDR3 consists of 15 residues. The CDR3 DNA sequence: TGTGCCAGCTCACCTAAGGGACAGTTGGGTACTGAAGCTTTCTTT. It encodes CASSPKGQLGTEAFF.

This chain links TRBV7-9 with TRBJ1-2; possibly TRBD1 for D (5 bases). CDR1 and CDR2 (germline): SEHNR, FQNEAQ (reference sequence). This CDR3 is built from 12 residues. V was cut by 5 bases and J by 8 bases, with 12 bases left in between. Written as DNA, the CDR3 is TGTGCCAGCAGCCGGGACGGCGGGGGCTACACCTTC. This translates into CASSRDGGGYTF.

This clonotype was seen a handful of times. CDR3 in amino acids: CSARDPQGGHNEQFF. The CDR3 bases are TGCAGTGCTAGAGACCCGCAGGGGGGTCACAATGAGCAGTTCTTC. The V and J genes are TRBV20-1 and TRBJ2-5; maybe TRBD1 (7 bases). TRBJ2-1 matches the DNA end more closely, so the J call is doubtful. The CDR3 extends over 15 amino acids. Germline assignment: CDR1 DFQATT and CDR2 SNEGSKA (reference sequence).

The chain has TRBV7-9 and TRBJ1-2; a weak D match, TRBD1 (5 bases). V lost 7 bases and J 6 bases, leaving 18 bases between the germline ends. This CDR3 region has 14 residues. Germline loops: CDR1 SEHNR, CDR2 FQNEAQ (reference sequence). The CDR3 DNA follows: TGTGCCAGCACCCTCGACGGGGCAGGGAATGGCTACACCTTC. Amino acids: CASTLDGAGNGYTF.

This clonotype was recorded a few times. The chain links TRBV11-2 to TRBJ2-1; D not certain. The CDR3 loop spans 11 amino acids. CDR1 is SGHAT, CDR2 FQNNGV, per germline. V lost 11 bases, J lost 4 bases, and 9 bases lay in between. The CDR3 loop reads CAVLWYNEQFF. In DNA form, the CDR3 reads TGTGCCGTCTTGTGGTACAATGAGCAGTTCTTC.

Turning to this clonotype: The junction does not match germline at one end; this may be a read error. The chain carries TRBV7-2 and TRBJ2-1, with a possible D match to TRBD1 (5 bases). The DNA end lines up better with TRBJ2-7; the J call may be wrong. This CDR3 has 14 amino acids. CDR1 is SGHTA and CDR2 is FQGNSA in the germline V gene. The CDR3 reads CASSLQGPTYEQYF. For the CDR3, the DNA is TGTGCCAGCAGCTTACAGGGCCCCACCTATGAGCAGTACTTC.

This sequence joins TRBV15 and TRBJ1-2; D is perhaps TRBD1 (5 bases). Trimming took 0 bases from V and 4 from J, leaving 9 bases between them. CDR1 and CDR2 (germline): LNHNV, YYDKDF (reference sequence). The CDR3 runs to 14 residues. The CDR3 loop reads CATSRDRGGYGYTF. The CDR3 DNA sequence: TGTGCCACCAGCAGAGATAGGGGCGGCTATGGCTACACCTTC.

The chain links TRBV5-1 to TRBJ2-2; 8 nucleotides match TRBD1. Trimming removed 0 bases from V and 6 bases from J; junction bases left unmatched: 10. This CDR3 has 17 amino acids. The germline CDR1 and CDR2 sequences are SGHRS and YFSETQ. The CDR3 protein is CASSLAAGQGVSGELFF. The CDR3 nucleotides are TGCGCCAGCAGCTTGGCGGCTGGACAGGGCGTCTCCGGGGAGCTGTTTTTT.

The chain uses TRBV7-2 and TRBJ2-5; D is perhaps TRBD2 (6 bases). Deletions cut 8 bases from V and 4 bases from J, with 17 bases between. Germline loops: CDR1 SGHTA, CDR2 FQGNSA. This CDR3 is 14 amino acids long. The CDR3 bases are TGTGCCAGCTCTTGGCGGGGTCCGCGAGAGACCCAGTACTTC. Amino acids: CASSWRGPRETQYF.

This clonotype was found a few times. The rearrangement uses TRBV7-2 and TRBJ2-3; D is unresolved. From germline, CDR1 is SGHTA and CDR2 FQGNSA. V lost 4 bases and J lost 5, with 10 bases in between. This CDR3 has 13 amino acids. The CDR3 DNA reads as TGTGCCAGCAGCTCCGGGTTTAAAGATACGCAGTATTTT. Translated, it gives CASSSGFKDTQYF.

In this sample, this clonotype turned up a few times. The chain couples TRBV20-1 to TRBJ2-3, with unresolved D. Germline V gene sequence: CDR1 DFQATT, CDR2 SNEGSKA (reference sequence). This CDR3 has 15 residues. The germline V and J ends were trimmed by 0 bases and 2 bases, with 12 bases remaining between them. CDR3 sequence (DNA): TGCAGTGCTAGAGATCGCCCATCATTCACAGATACGCAGTATTTT. It encodes CSARDRPSFTDTQYF.